What follows is one TCR beta chain and its context. The target antigen is unknown. These data originate in a study of blood T cells in healthy people across ages. Across the whole study: Template switching retrieved approximately one barcoded beta molecule for each two T cells. Overall study findings and caveats: Donor CMV infection status was unknown, possibly confounding age-related changes in expanded clonotypes.

PCR was performed a second time for roughly 7 to 11 cycles using a sample-barcoded 5' primer and a J-beta primer mix. Sequencing recovered at least 2.5 million CDR3-containing paired-end reads from each sample. One entry per CDR3 protein, called by TCRdb with MiXCR from the 5' RACE reads. The sample lists about 1.5 million distinct CDR3 sequences, 42% occurring once. Germline V gene sequence: CDR1 DFQATT, CDR2 SNEGSKA (reference sequence). This CDR3 has 14 residues. Trimming left V 6 bases short and J 0 bases short, with 14 bases between. This chain connects TRBV20-1 to TRBJ1-1; possible D gene TRBD1, 6 bases. This receptor was obtained from a woman aged 18-30 years in good health. Sequenced material: blood. CDR3 sequence reads: CSAAGTPMNTEAFF. CDR3 DNA: TGCAGTGCCGCAGGGACACCTATGAACACTGAAGCTTTCTTT.